Given below is one T cell receptor (beta chain) in context. Measured with immunoSEQ multiplex PCR; TCRdb has only the in-frame clones, and not every one. The profile shows 110,000 to 150,000 clones, more than 75% of them singletons. The sample originates from a study of blood T cell repertoires in COVID-19. Overall study context: Specimens from acute and convalescent COVID-19 originated in the United States, Italy and Spain.

CDR3 size: 15 residues. Germline V gives CDR1 SEHNR, CDR2 FQNEAQ (reference sequence). The V segment lost 4 bases and the J segment 8 bases; nucleotides outside the gene matches: 9. Input material: PBMCs or T cells enriched from blood (not recorded which). V usage is TRBV7-9 and J usage is TRBJ1-4; 8 bases fit TRBD1. This TCR was sampled from a man aged 60-69 years who had recovered from COVID-19. CDR3 in amino acids: CASSSTGTGVEKLFF. As DNA, the CDR3 is TGTGCCAGCAGCTCCACCGGGACAGGTGTAGAAAAACTGTTTTTT.